The 10 T cell receptor beta chains reported below all come from one sample, sequenced in a study of OX40 agonist ivuxolimab in advanced cancers. Some clones are missing from TCRdb's copy, which holds only in-frame ones; the method was immunoSEQ multiplex PCR. The data hold some 83,000 clones, with around 86% observed a single time. Here the sequenced sample was CD4+ or CD8+ T cells sorted from blood, taken in a trial of the OX40 agonist ivuxolimab. The receptor set was obtained from an adult with an advanced solid tumor such as melanoma, head and neck, liver or kidney cancer.

This chain links TRBV18 with TRBJ2-7; 7 nucleotides line up with TRBD1. V shed 3 bases, J shed 0 bases, and the junction held 5 bases outside the gene matches. Germline V gene data show CDR1 as KGHSH and CDR2 as LQKENI. The CDR3 length is 15 residues. The CDR3 here is CASSPIQGVSYEQYF. CDR3 coding DNA: TGTGCCAGCTCACCGATTCAGGGGGTCTCCTACGAGCAGTACTTC.

The chain joins TRBV7-9 to TRBJ1-6; no clear D gene. From germline, CDR1 is SEHNR and CDR2 FQNEAQ (reference sequence). Trimming cost V 5 bases and J 9 bases, with 11 bases left between them. The CDR3 covers 13 residues. CDR3 protein: CASSEVGLSPLHF. In DNA form, the CDR3 reads TGTGCCAGCAGCGAGGTCGGGCTTTCACCCCTCCACTTT.

This sequence joins TRBV4-2 and TRBJ2-7, with D possibly called TRBD1 or TRBD2 (7 bases each). The CDR3 is 17 residues long. The germline CDR1 and CDR2 sequences are LGHNA and YNFKEQ. Trimming pared 0 bases from V and 5 bases from J, leaving 20 bases between. This CDR3 reads CASSQDPNSSGGDEQYF. DNA for the CDR3: TGTGCCAGCAGCCAAGATCCCAATAGTTCAGGGGGGGACGAGCAGTACTTC.

The chain joins TRBV19 to TRBJ2-1, with D perhaps matching TRBD1 or TRBD2 (7 bases each). Trimming took off 7 bases at V and 0 bases at J, with 16 bases between the two ends. Germline CDR1 and CDR2: LNHDA and SQIVND (reference sequence). This CDR3 has 16 residues. In nucleotides, the CDR3 is TGTGCCAGTACCGGGAGGACAGGCATCTCCTACAATGAGCAGTTCTTC. It translates to CASTGRTGISYNEQFF.

The V call is TRBV5-4, the J call TRBJ2-7, with D possibly being TRBD1 (5 bases). V lost 0 bases and J lost 5, with 12 bases in between. Per the germline V gene, CDR1 is SGHNT and CDR2 is YYREEE (reference sequence). This CDR3 is built from 14 residues. This CDR3 is CASSLAGPQDEQYF. The CDR3, as DNA: TGTGCCAGCAGCTTGGCAGGGCCTCAAGACGAGCAGTACTTC.

This chain uses TRBV7-6 with TRBJ1-2; TRBD1 matches at 9 bases. Per the germline V gene, CDR1 is SGHVS and CDR2 is FNYEAQ. V lost 3 bases, J lost 10 bases, and 3 bases stayed unmatched. This CDR3 region has 12 residues. This CDR3 is CASSLGQGSYTF. CDR3 DNA: TGTGCCAGCAGCTTGGGACAGGGCTCCTACACCTTC.

The chain recombines TRBV4-2 with TRBJ1-1; D unclear. The CDR3 runs 13 residues. Trimming cost V 1 base and J 3 bases, with 6 bases left between them. The germline V gene has CDR1 LGHNA and CDR2 YNFKEQ. Here the CDR3 reads CASSQGSDTEAFF. DNA of the CDR3: TGTGCCAGCAGCCAAGGGTCGGACACTGAAGCTTTCTTT.

The CDR3 coding sequence is TGTGCCAGTAGTAAATCCCAGGGGGCTGGAGGGGAGACCCAGTACTTC. Its protein product is CASSKSQGAGGETQYF. This chain joins TRBV19 and TRBJ2-5, with 8 bases matching TRBD1. V lost 4 bases and J lost 5; bases outside the gene matches: 12. Germline CDR1 reads LNHDA; CDR2 reads SQIVND (reference sequence). The CDR3 contains 16 residues.

This clone came up a few times. This chain uses TRBV30 with TRBJ2-5; D may be TRBD1 (5 bases). Germline V gene data show CDR1 as GTSNPN and CDR2 as SVGIG (reference sequence). This CDR3 is built from 12 residues. Trimming left V 6 bases short and J 4 bases short, with 12 bases between. In DNA, the CDR3 is TGTGCCTGTTCCATCAGGGTAGAGACCCAGTACTTC. Its translation: CACSIRVETQYF.

The gene calls are TRBV5-1 and TRBJ1-5; TRBD1 might be the D (5 bases). Trimming left V 4 bases short and J 3 bases short, with 11 bases between. Germline V lookup: CDR1 SGHRS, CDR2 YFSETQ. The CDR3 loop spans 14 amino acids. CDR3 region: CASSLGEINQPQHF. The CDR3 DNA follows: TGCGCCAGCAGCCTGGGGGAAATCAATCAGCCCCAGCATTTT.